This TCR beta chain came from a study of blood T cell repertoires in COVID-19. Across the whole study: Samples came from the United States, Italy and Spain, spanning acute and convalescent COVID-19. The analysed material was cDNA or gDNA that came from T cells, B-cell-depleted T cells, or PBMCs.

Participant reports of clinical history set cohort assignment. In the 2 weeks before study entry, exposed participants met a COVID-19 case, which was PCR-confirmed or clinician-diagnosed. The CDR3 covers 10 residues. Trimming stripped 7 bases from V and 7 bases from J, with 7 bases between. Germline lookup yields CDR1 SNHLY and CDR2 FYNNEI. The data were produced by immunoSEQ multiplex PCR, yet TCRdb's version contains in-frame clones alone and is incomplete. The table lists some 300,000 clones, about 90% of them singletons, with under 3% in the top ten. This clonotype was sampled from a woman aged 50 to 65 who had been exposed to COVID-19. The sample comprised PBMCs or T cells enriched from blood (not recorded which). The V call is TRBV2, the J call TRBJ1-2; D unresolved. This CDR3 reads CASIEVGYTF. CDR3 DNA sequence: TGTGCCAGCATCGAGGTTGGCTACACCTTC.